The following is a TCR beta chain sequence with its context. Its antigen is as yet unknown. Method: immunoSEQ multiplex PCR; TCRdb's copy keeps in-frame clones and lacks some. The table shows 380,000 or so clones, with about 88% occurring only once. Specified treatment: about 20 received Ad26.COV2.S at low or high dose, single or two shots; several received placebo; per-sample allocation not given. Sample collection was performed on day 63 after the first vaccine or placebo injection. Aged 18-55 years, donor was enrolled in Boston in about 2020. The record originates from a study of Ad26.COV2.S vaccination and SARS-CoV-2 variants. Study overall: COV1001, an Ad26.COV2.S trial, supplied this vaccine-arm donor. Donor got 5x10^10 or 1x10^11 viral particles of Ad26.COV2.S. General study points: Measurements of TCR breadth and depth may have given underestimates of the total T cell responses.

CDR3 length: 13 amino acids. Germline V CDR1 and CDR2: SGHVS, FQNEAQ. V was shortened by 3 bases and J by 2 bases, with 5 bases between the two germline ends. The chain links TRBV7-8 to TRBJ2-1; D not certain. The TCR sequence derives from a person aged 18-60 years who received the Ad26.COV2.S COVID-19 vaccine or a placebo. Material: peripheral blood, obtained in a trial of Ad26.COV2.S vaccine versus placebo. The CDR3 DNA is TGTGCCAGCAGCTTTCTCCCCTACAATGAGCAGTTCTTC. Protein product: CASSFLPYNEQFF.